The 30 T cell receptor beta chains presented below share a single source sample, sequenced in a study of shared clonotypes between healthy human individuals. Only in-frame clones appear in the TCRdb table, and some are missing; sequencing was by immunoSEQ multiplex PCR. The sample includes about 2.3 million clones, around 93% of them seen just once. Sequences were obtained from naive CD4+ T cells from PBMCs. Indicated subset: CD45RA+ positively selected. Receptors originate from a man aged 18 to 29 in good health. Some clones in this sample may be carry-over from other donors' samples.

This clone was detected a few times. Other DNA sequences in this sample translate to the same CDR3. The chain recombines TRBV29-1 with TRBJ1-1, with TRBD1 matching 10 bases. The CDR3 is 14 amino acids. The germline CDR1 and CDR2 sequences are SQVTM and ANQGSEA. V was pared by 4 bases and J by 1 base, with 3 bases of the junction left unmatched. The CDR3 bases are TGCAGCGTTGTGCGGGACAGGGGGAACACTGAAGCTTTCTTT. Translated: CSVVRDRGNTEAFF.

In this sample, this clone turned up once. CDR3 DNA: TGTGCCAGCAGCCAAGGGAAGACTAGCGGGAGGGGTACGCAGTATTTT. Protein product: CASSQGKTSGRGTQYF. V gene TRBV4-2 combines with J gene TRBJ2-3, with 14 bases that match TRBD2. With 1 base clipped from V and 8 bases from J, the junction kept 5 bases outside the gene matches. Germline-derived CDR1 and CDR2 are LGHNA and YNFKEQ. This CDR3 spans 16 amino acids.

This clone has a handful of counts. Here the CDR3 DNA reads TGTGCCAGCAGTTTAGGGACAGGGGGCTTAGCTTTCTTT. Protein sequence: CASSLGTGGLAFF. This chain links TRBV28 with TRBJ1-1, with 12 bases aligning to TRBD1. This CDR3 spans 13 amino acids. The germline gives CDR1 MDHEN, CDR2 SYDVKM. With 2 bases clipped from V and 10 bases from J, the junction kept 2 bases outside the gene matches.

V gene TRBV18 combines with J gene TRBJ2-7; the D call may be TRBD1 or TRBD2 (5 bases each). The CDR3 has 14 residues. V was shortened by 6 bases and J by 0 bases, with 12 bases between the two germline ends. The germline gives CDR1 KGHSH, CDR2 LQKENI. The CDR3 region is CASSPEGFSYEQYF. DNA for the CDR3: TGTGCCAGCTCTCCCGAGGGGTTCTCCTACGAGCAGTACTTC.

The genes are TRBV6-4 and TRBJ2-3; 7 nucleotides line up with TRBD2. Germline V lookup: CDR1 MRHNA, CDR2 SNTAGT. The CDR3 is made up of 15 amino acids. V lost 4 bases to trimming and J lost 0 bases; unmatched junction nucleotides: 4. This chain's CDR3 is CASSASGHSTDTQYF. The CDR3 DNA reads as TGTGCCAGCAGTGCTAGCGGTCATAGCACAGATACGCAGTATTTT.

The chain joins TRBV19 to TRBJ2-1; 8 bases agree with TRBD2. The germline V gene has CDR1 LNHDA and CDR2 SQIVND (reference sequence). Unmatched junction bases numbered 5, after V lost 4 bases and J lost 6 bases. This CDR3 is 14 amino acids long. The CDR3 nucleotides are TGTGCCAGTAGTACCGGGACTAGGATCAATGAGCAGTTCTTC. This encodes CASSTGTRINEQFF.

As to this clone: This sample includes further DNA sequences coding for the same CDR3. In DNA, the CDR3 is TGTGCCAGCTCACCTACAGCTAATGAAAAACTGTTTTTT. Translated: CASSPTANEKLFF. The chain has TRBV18 and TRBJ1-4, with D uncertain. This CDR3 is built from 13 residues. V dropped 3 bases and J dropped 3 bases, with 5 bases sitting between them. Germline CDR1 and CDR2: KGHSH and LQKENI.

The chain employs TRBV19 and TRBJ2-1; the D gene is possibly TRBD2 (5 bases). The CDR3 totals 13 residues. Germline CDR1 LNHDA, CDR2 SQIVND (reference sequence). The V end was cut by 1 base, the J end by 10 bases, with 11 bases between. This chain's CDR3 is CASSIAGIGEQFF. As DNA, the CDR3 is TGTGCCAGTAGTATAGCGGGAATAGGCGAGCAGTTCTTC.

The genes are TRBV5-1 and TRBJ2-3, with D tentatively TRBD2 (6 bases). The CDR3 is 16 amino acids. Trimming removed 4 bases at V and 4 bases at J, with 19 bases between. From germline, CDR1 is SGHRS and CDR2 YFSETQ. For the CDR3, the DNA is TGCGCCAGCAGCCTTCTGGGCCCGGGGGTCCCAGATACGCAGTATTTT. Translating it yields CASSLLGPGVPDTQYF.

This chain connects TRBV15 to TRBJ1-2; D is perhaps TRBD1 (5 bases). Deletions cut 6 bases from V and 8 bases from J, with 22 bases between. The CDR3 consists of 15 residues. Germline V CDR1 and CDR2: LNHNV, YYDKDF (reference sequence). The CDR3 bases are TGTGCCACCAGAGCGCCCGGGCGCAGGGTTGGCGGCTACACCTTC. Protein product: CATRAPGRRVGGYTF. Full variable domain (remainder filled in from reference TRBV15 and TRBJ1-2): DAMVIQNPRYQVTQFGKPVTLSCSQTLNHNVMYWYQQKSSQAPKLLFHYYDKDFNNEADTPDNFQSRRPNTSFCFLDIRSPGLGDTAMYLCATRAPGRRVGGYTFGSGTRLTVV.

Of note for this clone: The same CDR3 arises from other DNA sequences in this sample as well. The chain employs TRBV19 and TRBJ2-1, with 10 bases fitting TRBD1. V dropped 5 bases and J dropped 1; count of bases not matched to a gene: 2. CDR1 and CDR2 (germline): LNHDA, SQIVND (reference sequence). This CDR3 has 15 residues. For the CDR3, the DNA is TGTGCCAGTAGTCGGACAGGGGGTTCCTACAATGAGCAGTTCTTC. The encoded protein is CASSRTGGSYNEQFF.

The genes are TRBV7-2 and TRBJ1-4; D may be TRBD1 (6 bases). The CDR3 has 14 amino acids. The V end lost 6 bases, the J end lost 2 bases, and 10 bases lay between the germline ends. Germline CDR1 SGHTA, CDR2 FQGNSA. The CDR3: CASSYRVTNEKLFF. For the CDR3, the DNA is TGTGCCAGCAGTTACAGGGTTACTAATGAAAAACTGTTTTTT.

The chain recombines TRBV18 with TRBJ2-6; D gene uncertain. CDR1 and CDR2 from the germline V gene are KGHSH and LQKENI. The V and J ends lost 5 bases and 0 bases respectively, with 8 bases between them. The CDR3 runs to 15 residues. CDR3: CASSDSLSGANVLTF. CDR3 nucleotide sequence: TGTGCCAGCTCAGATAGCCTCTCTGGGGCCAACGTCCTGACTTTC.

DNA of the CDR3: TGTGCCATCAGTGGGCTCGGGGCTTCGGGAATGGGCACAGATACGCAGTATTTT. Translation: CAISGLGASGMGTDTQYF. The chain carries TRBV10-3 and TRBJ2-3, with D perhaps being TRBD1 or TRBD2 (5 bases each). Per germline, CDR1 ENHRY and CDR2 SYGVKD. V lost 4 bases, J lost 1 base, and 21 bases lay in between. The length of the CDR3 is 18 residues.

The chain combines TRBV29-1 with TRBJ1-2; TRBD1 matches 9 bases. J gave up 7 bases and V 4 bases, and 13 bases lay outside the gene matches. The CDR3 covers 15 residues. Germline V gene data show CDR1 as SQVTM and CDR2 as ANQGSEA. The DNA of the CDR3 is TGCAGCGTTGTAAGGCCGGGACAGGGTGGCTTTGGCTACACCTTC. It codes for CSVVRPGQGGFGYTF.

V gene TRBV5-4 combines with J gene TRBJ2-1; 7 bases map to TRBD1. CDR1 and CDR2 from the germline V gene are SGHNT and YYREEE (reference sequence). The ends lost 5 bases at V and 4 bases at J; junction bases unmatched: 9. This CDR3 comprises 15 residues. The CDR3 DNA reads TGTGCCAGCAGACCTACAGGGGCCCTATACAATGAGCAGTTCTTC. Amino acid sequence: CASRPTGALYNEQFF.

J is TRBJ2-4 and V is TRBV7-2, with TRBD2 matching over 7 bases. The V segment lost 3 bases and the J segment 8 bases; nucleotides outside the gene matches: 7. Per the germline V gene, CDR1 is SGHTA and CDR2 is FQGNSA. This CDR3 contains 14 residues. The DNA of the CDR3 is TGTGCCAGCAGCTTTTCTCAGGGAGGGGACATTCAGTACTTC. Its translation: CASSFSQGGDIQYF. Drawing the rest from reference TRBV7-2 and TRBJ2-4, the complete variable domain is GAGVSQSPSNKVTEKGKDVELRCDPISGHTALYWYRQSLGQGLEFLIYFQGNSAPDKSGLPSDRFSAERTGGSVSTLTIQRTQQEDSAVYLCASSFSQGGDIQYFGAGTRLSVL.

The DNA of the CDR3 is TGTGCCAGCAGTTTAGGAGGCGTAGAGGAGAAACTGTTTTTT. The encoded protein is CASSLGGVEEKLFF. The V gene is TRBV27, the J gene TRBJ1-4; D unclear. The CDR3 has 14 residues. V shed 2 bases and J shed 11 bases, with 15 bases lying between them. CDR1 is MNHEY, CDR2 SMNVEV, per germline (reference sequence).

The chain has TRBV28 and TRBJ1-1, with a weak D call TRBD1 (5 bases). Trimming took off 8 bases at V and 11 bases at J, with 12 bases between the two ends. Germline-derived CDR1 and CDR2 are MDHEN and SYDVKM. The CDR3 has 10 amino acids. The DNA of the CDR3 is TGTGCCAGCTGGGGCCCGCGGGCTTTCTTT. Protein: CASWGPRAFF. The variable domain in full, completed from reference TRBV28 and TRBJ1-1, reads DVKVTQSSRYLVKRTGEKVFLECVQDMDHENMFWYRQDPGLGLRLIYFSYDVKMKEKGDIPEGYSVSREKKERFSLILESASTNQTSMYLCASWGPRAFFGQGTRLTVV.

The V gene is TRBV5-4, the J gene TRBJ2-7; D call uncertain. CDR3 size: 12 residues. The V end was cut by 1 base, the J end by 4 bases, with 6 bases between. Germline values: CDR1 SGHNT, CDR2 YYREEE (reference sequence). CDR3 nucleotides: TGTGCCAGCAGCTTGTTCGGTTACGAGCAGTACTTC. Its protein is CASSLFGYEQYF. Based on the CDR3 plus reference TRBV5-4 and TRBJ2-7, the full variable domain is ETGVTQSPTHLIKTRGQQVTLRCSSQSGHNTVSWYQQALGQGPQFIFQYYREEENGRGNFPPRFSGLQFPNYSSELNVNALELDDSALYLCASSLFGYEQYFGPGTRLTVT.

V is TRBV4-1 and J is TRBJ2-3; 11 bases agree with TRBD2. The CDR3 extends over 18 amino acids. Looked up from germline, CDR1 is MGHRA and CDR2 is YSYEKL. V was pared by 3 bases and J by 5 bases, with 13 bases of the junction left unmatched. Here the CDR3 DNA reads TGCGCCAGCAGCCAGGGGGGGCAGATGGGACTAGCGGAAGATACGCAGTATTTT. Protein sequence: CASSQGGQMGLAEDTQYF.

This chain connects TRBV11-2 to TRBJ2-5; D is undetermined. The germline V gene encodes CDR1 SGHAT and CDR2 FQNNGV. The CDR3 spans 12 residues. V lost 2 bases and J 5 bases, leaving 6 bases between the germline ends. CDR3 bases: TGTGCCAGCAGCTTACCGAGGGAGACCCAGTACTTC. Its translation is CASSLPRETQYF.

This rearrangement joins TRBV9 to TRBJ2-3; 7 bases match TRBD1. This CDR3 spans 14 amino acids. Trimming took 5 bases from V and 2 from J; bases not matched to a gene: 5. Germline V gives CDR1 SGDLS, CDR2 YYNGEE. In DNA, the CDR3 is TGTGCCAGCAGAGGGGACAGAAACACAGATACGCAGTATTTT. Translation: CASRGDRNTDTQYF.

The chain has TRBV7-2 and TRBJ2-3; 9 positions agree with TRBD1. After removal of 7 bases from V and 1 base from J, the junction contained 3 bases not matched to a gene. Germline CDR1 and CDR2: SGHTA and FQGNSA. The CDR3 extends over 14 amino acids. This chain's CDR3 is CASIRDRGTDTQYF. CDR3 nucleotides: TGTGCCAGCATCCGGGACAGGGGCACAGATACGCAGTATTTT.

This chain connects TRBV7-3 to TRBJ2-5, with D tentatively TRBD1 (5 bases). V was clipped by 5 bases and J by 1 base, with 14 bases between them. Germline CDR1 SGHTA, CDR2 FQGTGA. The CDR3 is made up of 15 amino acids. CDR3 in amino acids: CASSLTPGPQETQYF. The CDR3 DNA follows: TGTGCCAGCAGCCTCACGCCAGGGCCCCAAGAGACCCAGTACTTC.

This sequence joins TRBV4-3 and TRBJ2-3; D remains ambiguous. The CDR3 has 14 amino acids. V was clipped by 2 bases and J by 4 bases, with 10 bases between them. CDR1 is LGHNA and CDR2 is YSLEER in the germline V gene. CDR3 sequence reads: CASSQRTSSDTQYF. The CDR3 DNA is TGCGCCAGCAGCCAAAGGACGTCTTCAGATACGCAGTATTTT.

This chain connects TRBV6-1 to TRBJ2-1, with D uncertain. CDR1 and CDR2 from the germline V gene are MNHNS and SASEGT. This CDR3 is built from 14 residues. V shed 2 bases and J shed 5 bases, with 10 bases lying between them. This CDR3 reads CASSEPARNNEQFF. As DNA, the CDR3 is TGTGCCAGCAGTGAACCCGCCCGAAACAATGAGCAGTTCTTC.

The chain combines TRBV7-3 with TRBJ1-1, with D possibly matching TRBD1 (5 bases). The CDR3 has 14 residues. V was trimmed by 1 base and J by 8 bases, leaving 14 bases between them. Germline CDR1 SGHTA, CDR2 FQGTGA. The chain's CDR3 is CASSLNAVGEEAFF. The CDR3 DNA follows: TGTGCCAGCAGCTTAAACGCGGTGGGGGAGGAAGCTTTCTTT.

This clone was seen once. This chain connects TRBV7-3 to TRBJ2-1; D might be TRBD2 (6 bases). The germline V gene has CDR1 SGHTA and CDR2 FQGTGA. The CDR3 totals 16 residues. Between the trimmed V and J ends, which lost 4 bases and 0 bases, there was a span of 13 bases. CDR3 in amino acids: CASSSAATSSYNEQFF. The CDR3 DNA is TGTGCCAGCAGCTCCGCAGCGACTAGCTCCTACAATGAGCAGTTCTTC.

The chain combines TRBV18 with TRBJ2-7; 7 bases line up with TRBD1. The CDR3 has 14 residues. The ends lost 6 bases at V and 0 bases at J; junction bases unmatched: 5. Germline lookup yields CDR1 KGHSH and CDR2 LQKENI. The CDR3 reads CASSVGDSSYEQYF. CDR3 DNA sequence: TGTGCCAGCTCCGTCGGGGACAGCTCCTACGAGCAGTACTTC. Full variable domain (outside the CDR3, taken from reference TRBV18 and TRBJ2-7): NAGVMQNPRHLVRRRGQEARLRCSPMKGHSHVYWYRQLPEEGLKFMVYLQKENIIDESGMPKERFSAEFPKEGPSILRIQQVVRGDSAAYFCASSVGDSSYEQYFGPGTRLTVT.